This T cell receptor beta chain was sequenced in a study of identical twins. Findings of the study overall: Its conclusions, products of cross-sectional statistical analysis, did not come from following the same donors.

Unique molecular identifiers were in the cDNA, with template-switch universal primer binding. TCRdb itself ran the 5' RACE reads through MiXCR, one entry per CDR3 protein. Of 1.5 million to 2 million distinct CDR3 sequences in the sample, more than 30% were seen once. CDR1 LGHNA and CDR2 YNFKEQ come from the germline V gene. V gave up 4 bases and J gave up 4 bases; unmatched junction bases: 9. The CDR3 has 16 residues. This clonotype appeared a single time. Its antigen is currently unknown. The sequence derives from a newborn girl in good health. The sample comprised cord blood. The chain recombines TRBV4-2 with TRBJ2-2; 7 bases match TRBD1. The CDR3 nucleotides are TGTGCCAGCAGCCGAGATTTCCGGGACAGCACCGGGGAGCTGTTTTTT. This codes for CASSRDFRDSTGELFF.